This T cell receptor beta chain was recovered during a study of CD8+CD57+ T cells in acquired aplastic anemia (dated by TCRdb to between 2017 and 2018). In terms of the full investigation: On average, sorted CD4+ and CD8+ cells yielded approximately 3 ug of extracted DNA, with a range of about 0.18 to 27.4 ug. For healthy donor samples, the average read count was approximately 10 million for CD4+ cells and 11 million to 13 million for CD8+ cells. On the study overall, not on this receptor specifically: Twenty-nine CD8+ CDR3 sequences were shared between patients and controls but appeared highly expressed in patients and within their immunodominant clones. Between patients and healthy controls, no significant difference in CD8+ Simpson's diversity was found (P=0.060).

In this study, sorted CD4+ and CD8+ T cells from the blood of healthy subjects and of severe aplastic anemia patients had their TCR repertoires deep-sequenced. Ficoll-Paque density gradient centrifugation was used to isolate peripheral blood mononuclear cells. CD4+ and CD8+ T cells were sorted by FACS or magnetic beads before DNA extraction. Profiling of TCR beta VDJ combinations and CDR3 sequences used genomic DNA as the template. An Illumina HiSeq 2000 was used for TCR repertoire sequencing. Processing in the source paper ran as follows. Repertoire assessment relied on Simpson's diversity index, CDR3 size and DJ length profiles, and TRBV/TRBJ rearrangement plots. Whichever DNA sequence was most abundant in the deep sequencing data was defined as the immunodominant clone. CDR3 amino acid sequences were screened for sharing across subjects and were compared with published repertoires and the VDJdb database. TCRdb applied fastp at Q25 and MiXCR to the public reads, then kept only in-frame beta chains. Under each unique CDR3 protein, matching rows form one entry showing the most common genes and DNA. In this record, the V and J calls reflect TCRdb's handling and not the investigators' own analysis. This sample holds tens of thousands of distinct CDR3 sequences; more than 40% were observed only once. In total, the top ten clones hold 60% to 75% of the sample.

In this sample, this clonotype turned up a few times. Its antigen remains unidentified. No clone much larger than this one lies a single base away; base qualities are absent. The sample consisted of sorted CD4+, CD8+, or CD8+CD57+ T cells (not recorded which) from PBMCs. This sequence was found in a human donor in good health, serving as a control.

The bases are TGCGCCAGCAGCTCGCGGGTTTACCAAGAGACCCAGTACTTC. This sequence encodes CASSSRVYQETQYF. The V gene is TRBV4-1 and the J gene is TRBJ2-5, and TRBD2 may be the D gene, going by 5 matching bases. The CDR3 numbers 14 residues from cysteine through phenylalanine. Only CDR3 DNA is held: 42 bases, read in frame from base 1. Based on the germline V gene, the CDR1 and CDR2 sequences are MGHRA and YSYEKL. V and J are truncated by 5 bases and 0 bases respectively, leaving an intervening sequence of 10 bases.